This TCR beta chain appears in the sequencing data of a study of radiotherapy plus CTLA-4 blockade in lung cancer. Study background: Among enrolled patients, approximately 18% responded and roughly 28% achieved disease control.

For this clone: The antigen is not known.

The germline V gene encodes CDR1 LNHDA and CDR2 SQIVND (reference sequence). The CDR3 has 17 residues. With V trimmed by 4 bases and J by 4 bases, 5 bases remained unmatched. People whose metastatic non-small-cell lung cancer was chemo-refractory got focal radiation along with CTLA-4 blockade by ipilimumab. The assay was immunoSEQ multiplex PCR, and TCRdb's table has in-frame clones only and misses some. Among tens of thousands of clones, around 70% were seen once, and the ten largest hold roughly 4.8%. The study's findings and limits: How blood T cell clones changed early, along with interferon-beta, reportedly forecast response best. After treatment with radiotherapy plus ipilimumab, TCR clones that came from the tumor expanded in blood.

The sequence derives from a human donor with non-small cell lung cancer whose response to radiotherapy plus ipilimumab could not be evaluated. This sequence joins TRBV19 and TRBJ2-3, with TRBD2 identical over 16 bases. The sequenced sample was peripheral blood, obtained from a patient treated with radiotherapy plus ipilimumab. CDR3 loop: CASSRGGLAGGPDTQYF. The CDR3, as DNA: TGTGCCAGTAGTAGAGGGGGACTAGCGGGAGGGCCAGATACGCAGTATTTT.